The 8 T cell receptor beta chains below come from one sample, sequenced in a study of cytomegalovirus exposure and HLA in healthy donors. Researchers ran the PCR with 60 Vbeta and 13 Jbeta primers. TCRdb's table, derived via immunoSEQ multiplex PCR, lists solely in-frame clones and lacks some. This table holds about 100,000 clones, just under 75% found once. Sequencing was carried out using PBMCs. The source is a man over 45 in good health and CMV-seropositive.

The chain couples TRBV5-4 to TRBJ2-6, with TRBD1 matching over 12 bases. The CDR3 length is 17 residues. J was trimmed by 4 bases and V by 4 bases; bases with no gene match: 6. Looked up from germline, CDR1 is SGHNT and CDR2 is YYREEE (reference sequence). DNA for the CDR3: TGTGCCAGCAGCCGTGGGACAGGGGGCCACGGGGCCAACGTCCTGACTTTC. Protein product: CASSRGTGGHGANVLTF.

This clone has more than one count but fewer than ten. This chain connects TRBV10-2 to TRBJ2-1, with TRBD1 matching over 10 bases. Germline V gives CDR1 WSHSY, CDR2 SAAADI. The CDR3 has 16 amino acids. V lost 5 bases and J lost 5; bases outside the gene matches: 9. CDR3 sequence (DNA): TGCGCCAGCAGTTCGAGACAGGGGGCGTGGGACAATGAGCAGTTCTTC. Translation: CASSSRQGAWDNEQFF.

This clone has just one count. This sequence joins TRBV7-6 and TRBJ2-2, with D tentatively TRBD2 (5 bases). The CDR3 is 15 amino acids. Deletions cut 1 base from V and 4 bases from J, with 10 bases between. Germline V CDR1 and CDR2: SGHVS, FNYEAQ. CDR3: CASSLGLEGTGELFF. The CDR3 DNA sequence: TGTGCCAGCAGCTTAGGGCTAGAGGGCACCGGGGAGCTGTTTTTT. Full variable domain (remainder filled in from reference TRBV7-6 and TRBJ2-2): GAGVSQSPRYKVTKRGQDVALRCDPISGHVSLYWYRQALGQGPEFLTYFNYEAQQDKSGLPNDRFSAERPEGSISTLTIQRTEQRDSAMYRCASSLGLEGTGELFFGEGSRLTVL.

Of note for this clone: A read error may produce the germline difference seen at one junction end. In the same sample, other DNA sequences code for this CDR3. The chain carries TRBV25-1 and TRBJ1-3; 9 nucleotides agree with TRBD1. The CDR3 sequence is 16 residues long. Germline assignment: CDR1 MGHDK and CDR2 SYGVNS. CDR3 bases: TGCGCCAGTAGTCCCGGGACAGGGTACTCTGGAAACACCATATATTTT. It encodes CASSPGTGYSGNTIYF.

This clone was counted a single time. The rearrangement joins TRBV10-3 to TRBJ2-7, with 13 bases aligning to TRBD2. The CDR3 runs to 16 residues. With V trimmed by 3 bases and J by 3 bases, 5 bases remained unmatched. Germline V gives CDR1 ENHRY, CDR2 SYGVKD. The CDR3 loop is CAISDPGLAGVYEQYF. CDR3 DNA: TGTGCCATCAGTGACCCTGGACTAGCGGGGGTCTACGAGCAGTACTTC.

This clone was detected a few times. This chain's CDR3 is CASSPFQGNGYTF. The CDR3 nucleotides read TGTGCCAGCAGCCCCTTTCAGGGGAACGGCTACACCTTC. The V and J genes are TRBV9 and TRBJ1-2, with a weak D call TRBD1 (6 bases). Germline V gene lookup returns CDR1 SGDLS and CDR2 YYNGEE. V lost 4 bases, J lost 8 bases, and 15 bases lay in between. CDR3 length: 13 residues.

This chain joins TRBV6-1 and TRBJ2-7; D unresolved. CDR1 is MNHNS, CDR2 SASEGT, per germline. V lost 1 base and J 0 bases, leaving 10 bases between the germline ends. The length of the CDR3 is 15 residues. The CDR3 sequence is CASSEGVESSYEQYF. The CDR3 DNA reads as TGTGCCAGCAGTGAAGGGGTGGAGAGCTCCTACGAGCAGTACTTC.

This clone was seen a few times. Here the CDR3 DNA reads TGTGCCAGCAGCGTAGGCCCCGCTAGAGATCCGCCAGATACGCAGTATTTT. Amino acid sequence: CASSVGPARDPPDTQYF. The chain recombines TRBV9 with TRBJ2-3, with unresolved D. The germline CDR1 and CDR2 sequences are SGDLS and YYNGEE. V lost 0 bases to trimming and J lost 4 bases, with 18 bases between them. The CDR3 length is 17 residues.